This TCR beta chain was profiled in a study of molecular identifiers for immune sequencing clone quantification. General study findings and limits: In naive cells, clones above 20 RNA copies held under 1% of molecules, whereas in effector cells they held over 98%.

V dropped 3 bases and J dropped 2 bases, with 13 bases sitting between them. This CDR3 is 15 amino acids long. CDR1 and CDR2 from the germline V gene are SQVTM and ANQGSEA. Isolation of naive CD8 T cells was achieved by sorting on a CD8+CD4-CCR7+CD45RA+ phenotype. This clonotype was recorded at least ten times. Its target is not known. TCRdb used MiXCR to reprocess the PCR reads, holding one entry per CDR3 protein. The data hold 300,000 to 400,000 distinct CDR3 sequences, with about a quarter observed a single time. The chain has TRBV29-1 and TRBJ2-2; maybe TRBD1 (6 bases). Sequenced: naive CD8+ T cells from blood, with Jurkat cell RNA spiked in. As to subset: FACS-sorted CD8+CD4-CCR7+CD45RA+ naive T cells. This clonotype originated in a human donor in good health. Some libraries in this study had Jurkat cell RNA spiked in. Here the CDR3 reads CSVDLQDSNTGELFF. The CDR3 nucleotides read TGCAGCGTTGACCTGCAGGACAGCAACACCGGGGAGCTGTTTTTT.